This passage covers 25 T cell receptor beta chains from one sample sequenced in a study of human versus mouse CDR3 diversity and MHC coevolution. Generated by immunoSEQ multiplex PCR, the TCRdb table keeps only in-frame clones and is missing some. This table holds around 77,000 clones, just under 95% found once. Sequencing input: naive CD4+ T cells from blood. The subset here: CD45RO-negative CD62L-positive naive CD4 T cells. The receptors come from a person aged 25 to 69 in good health.

The V and J genes are TRBV6-6 and TRBJ2-1, with 10 bases lining up with TRBD2. V gave up 0 bases and J gave up 6 bases; unmatched junction bases: 2. The CDR3 has 15 residues. In germline, CDR1 is MNHNY, CDR2 SVGAGI (reference sequence). The CDR3 DNA is TGTGCCAGCAGTTACTCAGGGACTAGCGCCAATGAGCAGTTCTTC. It translates to CASSYSGTSANEQFF.

The chain employs TRBV4-1 and TRBJ2-7; weak D call: TRBD1 (6 bases). Trimming removed 2 bases from V and 4 bases from J, with 15 bases in between. Germline CDR1 reads MGHRA; CDR2 reads YSYEKL. This CDR3 is built from 15 residues. CDR3 sequence: CASSQTGLPTYEQYF. The CDR3 DNA is TGCGCCAGCAGCCAAACAGGGCTTCCGACTTACGAGCAGTACTTC.

The gene calls are TRBV30 and TRBJ1-1; D gene ambiguous. The germline V and J ends were trimmed by 8 bases and 6 bases, with 22 bases remaining between them. CDR3 length: 14 residues. CDR1 is GTSNPN, CDR2 SVGIG, per germline (reference sequence). The CDR3 spells CAVTEGWVSAEAFF. The CDR3 DNA reads TGTGCCGTAACAGAGGGATGGGTCAGCGCTGAAGCTTTCTTT.

The chain uses TRBV28 and TRBJ1-6, with 7 bases matching TRBD1. The CDR3 loop spans 18 amino acids. Germline trimming cut 5 bases from V and 11 bases from J; bases unmatched to any gene: 21. CDR1 and CDR2 (germline): MDHEN, SYDVKM. The CDR3 loop reads CASSGQGGGFYRATPLHF. CDR3 sequence (DNA): TGTGCCAGCAGTGGCCAGGGGGGTGGATTTTATCGTGCGACACCCCTCCACTTT.

In DNA form, the CDR3 reads TGTGCCAGCAGCTTGACGGGGGGCACTGAAGCTTTCTTT. This encodes CASSLTGGTEAFF. The J gene is TRBJ1-1, the V gene TRBV5-6, with D possibly TRBD1 on 5 matching bases. CDR3 length: 13 amino acids. Germline CDR1 and CDR2: SGHDT and YYEEEE. The germline V and J ends were trimmed by 1 base and 4 bases, with 8 bases remaining between them.

The J gene is TRBJ2-7, the V gene TRBV11-3; 9 nucleotides agree with TRBD2. The CDR3 extends over 18 amino acids. CDR1 is SGHNT and CDR2 is YENEEA in the germline V gene. V was clipped by 7 bases and J by 0 bases; unmatched bases: 16. Written as DNA, the CDR3 is TGTGCCAGCACGCCTAAAACGGGCGGGAGGGTAAGCTCCTACGAGCAGTACTTC. Translated, it gives CASTPKTGGRVSSYEQYF.

This chain connects TRBV27 to TRBJ1-1; no clear D gene. There are 14 residues in the CDR3. With 3 bases removed from V and 0 bases from J, the gap between germline ends came to 8 bases. Germline V gives CDR1 MNHEY, CDR2 SMNVEV (reference sequence). CDR3 DNA sequence: TGTGCCAGCAGTTTCTCAGGTCTGAACACTGAAGCTTTCTTT. Amino acid sequence: CASSFSGLNTEAFF.

The chain recombines TRBV9 with TRBJ2-5; the D gene is possibly TRBD1 (5 bases). CDR1 is SGDLS and CDR2 is YYNGEE in the germline V gene. This CDR3 has 14 residues. Trimming took 0 bases from V and 2 from J, leaving 8 bases between them. As DNA, the CDR3 is TGTGCCAGCAGCGTAGCTACAGGTCAAGAGACCCAGTACTTC. Translation gives CASSVATGQETQYF.

The V gene is TRBV30, the J gene TRBJ1-1; D not certain. CDR1 and CDR2 from the germline V gene are GTSNPN and SVGIG (reference sequence). The V and J ends lost 2 bases and 8 bases respectively, with 15 bases between them. The CDR3 extends over 13 amino acids. CDR3 in amino acids: CAWSPNTVSEAFF. In nucleotides, the CDR3 is TGTGCCTGGAGTCCCAATACTGTGTCCGAAGCTTTCTTT.

The chain uses TRBV10-3 and TRBJ2-5, with 8 bases lining up with TRBD2. The germline gives CDR1 ENHRY, CDR2 SYGVKD. The CDR3 loop spans 13 amino acids. Germline trimming cut 3 bases from V and 5 bases from J; bases unmatched to any gene: 2. In DNA, the CDR3 is TGTGCCATCAGTGAAGCGGGAGAGGAGACCCAGTACTTC. Amino acids: CAISEAGEETQYF.

This chain uses TRBV19 with TRBJ1-2; D may be TRBD1 (6 bases). The V end was cut by 4 bases, the J end by 0 bases, with 9 bases between. Germline loops: CDR1 LNHDA, CDR2 SQIVND (reference sequence). The CDR3 loop spans 14 amino acids. CDR3 coding DNA: TGTGCCAGTAGTAAGACAGGAGCTAACTATGGCTACACCTTC. This gives the protein CASSKTGANYGYTF.

This chain joins TRBV28 and TRBJ2-5, with D possibly being TRBD2 (6 bases). The assigned J gene may be wrong: the sequence end matches TRBJ2-7 better. CDR3 length: 13 residues. Looked up from germline, CDR1 is MDHEN and CDR2 is SYDVKM. CDR3 in amino acids: CASSPYSGHEQYF. CDR3 bases: TGTGCCAGCAGTCCATATAGCGGACACGAGCAGTACTTC.

The chain couples TRBV6-1 to TRBJ2-1, with a weak D call TRBD2 (6 bases). V was pared by 3 bases and J by 12 bases, with 15 bases between. From germline, CDR1 is MNHNS and CDR2 SASEGT. This CDR3 is built from 13 residues. CDR3 sequence: CASSESFGRGQFF. The DNA for the CDR3 is TGTGCCAGCAGTGAGAGCTTCGGGAGAGGGCAGTTCTTC.

This clone was recorded a few times. The V call is TRBV5-1, the J call TRBJ1-1; the D is unclear. Per germline, CDR1 SGHRS and CDR2 YFSETQ. This CDR3 has 12 residues. The ends were cut back, 7 bases at V and 1 base at J, with 8 bases in the middle. The CDR3 nucleotides read TGCGCCAGCGCGGAGGGGAACACTGAAGCTTTCTTT. It codes for CASAEGNTEAFF. The full variable domain, with the rest looked up from reference TRBV5-1 and TRBJ1-1, is KAGVTQTPRYLIKTRGQQVTLSCSPISGHRSVSWYQQTPGQGLQFLFEYFSETQRNKGNFPGRFSGRQFSNSRSEMNVSTLELGDSALYLCASAEGNTEAFFGQGTRLTVV.

The V call is TRBV19, the J call TRBJ2-1; 7 nucleotides line up with TRBD2. Trimming cost V 5 bases and J 4 bases; bases outside gene matches: 5. Germline lookup yields CDR1 LNHDA and CDR2 SQIVND (reference sequence). The CDR3 loop spans 14 amino acids. In DNA, the CDR3 is TGTGCCAGTAGTCCCGGACTAGTTTACAATGAGCAGTTCTTC. This encodes CASSPGLVYNEQFF.

On this clone: The junction departs from the called germline gene at one end, perhaps through a read error. The same CDR3 can be traced to other DNA sequences in this sample. The chain is built from TRBV9 and TRBJ2-1; the match to TRBD2 covers 7 bases. Per the germline V gene, CDR1 is SGDLS and CDR2 is YYNGEE. There are 15 residues in the CDR3. Here the CDR3 DNA reads TGTGCCAGCAGCGTAGGGAGCGGGGATTACAATGAGCAATTCTTC. Translated: CASSVGSGDYNEQFF.

The chain carries TRBV27 and TRBJ1-5; 7 bases map to TRBD1. CDR1 and CDR2 from the germline V gene are MNHEY and SMNVEV (reference sequence). The trim removed 4 bases at V and 4 bases at J, leaving 7 bases unmatched. The CDR3 covers 15 residues. CDR3 protein: CASSSSGQINQPQHF. The CDR3 DNA reads TGTGCCAGCAGTTCATCGGGACAGATTAATCAGCCCCAGCATTTT.

This clone was picked up one time. The chain uses TRBV30 and TRBJ1-2, with D possibly TRBD1 on 5 matching bases. V was cut by 5 bases and J by 8 bases, with 12 bases left in between. CDR1 GTSNPN and CDR2 SVGIG come from the germline V gene (reference sequence). The CDR3 runs 11 residues. The DNA of the CDR3 is TGTGCCTGGGCCAGGGTTGTGGGCTACACCTTC. It is translated as CAWARVVGYTF.

The genes are TRBV9 and TRBJ2-3; 8 bases match TRBD1. The CDR3 spans 14 residues. In germline, CDR1 is SGDLS, CDR2 YYNGEE. J was trimmed by 4 bases and V by 4 bases; bases with no gene match: 5. Here the CDR3 reads CASSLRTGPDTQYF. Written as DNA, the CDR3 is TGTGCCAGCAGCCTCCGGACAGGGCCAGATACGCAGTATTTT.

In nucleotides, the CDR3 is TGTGCCAGCAGCCATGAGATGAACACTGAAGCTTTCTTT. This sequence encodes CASSHEMNTEAFF. The genes are TRBV14 and TRBJ1-1; D not resolved. CDR3 length equals 13 residues. V lost 3 bases to trimming and J lost 0 bases, with 5 bases between them. CDR1 and CDR2 (germline): SGHDN, FVKESK.

The chain links TRBV10-3 to TRBJ1-2; 8 nucleotides align to TRBD1. CDR3 size: 15 residues. Looked up from germline, CDR1 is ENHRY and CDR2 is SYGVKD. The V segment lost 3 bases and the J segment 4 bases; nucleotides outside the gene matches: 7. CDR3 residues: CAISDTGGLSYGYTF. As DNA, the CDR3 is TGTGCCATCAGTGACACAGGGGGGCTTTCCTATGGCTACACCTTC.

The V gene is TRBV30, the J gene TRBJ1-1; D uncertain. The ends were cut back, 4 bases at V and 8 bases at J, with 17 bases in the middle. CDR3 length: 13 residues. Germline V gene lookup returns CDR1 GTSNPN and CDR2 SVGIG (reference sequence). The CDR3 sequence: CAWTQYRGGEAFF. CDR3 DNA: TGTGCCTGGACCCAGTATCGAGGTGGGGAAGCTTTCTTT.

The chain employs TRBV5-1 and TRBJ2-7, with 8 bases aligning to TRBD2. V gave up 0 bases and J gave up 7 bases; unmatched junction bases: 9. Germline V gene lookup returns CDR1 SGHRS and CDR2 YFSETQ. This CDR3 contains 15 residues. CDR3 amino acids: CASSLDLGRAGEQYF. The CDR3, as DNA: TGCGCCAGCAGCTTGGATCTCGGGAGGGCCGGGGAGCAGTACTTC. The full variable domain, rest sourced from reference TRBV5-1 and TRBJ2-7, is KAGVTQTPRYLIKTRGQQVTLSCSPISGHRSVSWYQQTPGQGLQFLFEYFSETQRNKGNFPGRFSGRQFSNSRSEMNVSTLELGDSALYLCASSLDLGRAGEQYFGPGTRLTVT.

The chain carries TRBV19 and TRBJ2-7; the match to TRBD2 covers 10 bases. V lost 11 bases to trimming and J lost 1 base; unmatched junction nucleotides: 14. Germline V lookup: CDR1 LNHDA, CDR2 SQIVND (reference sequence). The CDR3 sequence is 16 residues long. The CDR3 DNA follows: TGTGCCCTTCCCAATCAGCGGGAGGGCAGTTCCTACGAGCAGTACTTC. This codes for CALPNQREGSSYEQYF.

The chain joins TRBV28 to TRBJ2-2; a weak D match, TRBD2 (8 bases). The CDR3 covers 15 residues. With 10 bases removed from V and 2 bases from J, the gap between germline ends came to 17 bases. The germline gives CDR1 MDHEN, CDR2 SYDVKM. DNA of the CDR3: TGTGCCACCCGGGAGGGGGCCTCTAACACCGGGGAGCTGTTTTTT. The encoded protein is CATREGASNTGELFF.